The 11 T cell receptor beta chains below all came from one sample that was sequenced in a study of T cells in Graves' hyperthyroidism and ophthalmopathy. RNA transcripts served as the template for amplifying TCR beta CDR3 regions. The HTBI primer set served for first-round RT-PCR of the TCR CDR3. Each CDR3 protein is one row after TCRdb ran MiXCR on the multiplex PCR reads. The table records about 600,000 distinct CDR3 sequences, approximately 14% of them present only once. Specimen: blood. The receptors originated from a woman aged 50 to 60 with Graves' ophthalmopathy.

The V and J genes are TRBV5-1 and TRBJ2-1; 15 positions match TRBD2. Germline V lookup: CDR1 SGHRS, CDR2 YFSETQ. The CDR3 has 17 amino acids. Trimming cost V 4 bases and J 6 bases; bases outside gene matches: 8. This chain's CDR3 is CASSPLGLAGGTNEQFF. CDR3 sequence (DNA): TGCGCCAGCAGCCCACTGGGACTAGCGGGAGGTACCAATGAGCAGTTCTTC.

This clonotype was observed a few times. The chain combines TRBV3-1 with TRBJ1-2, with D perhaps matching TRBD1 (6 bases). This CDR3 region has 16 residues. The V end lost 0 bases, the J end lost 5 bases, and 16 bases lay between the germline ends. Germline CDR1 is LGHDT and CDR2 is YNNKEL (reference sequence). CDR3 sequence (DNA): TGTGCCAGCAGCCAAGATGGGGAGGGGGAAGGTTATGGCTACACCTTC. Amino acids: CASSQDGEGEGYGYTF.

The chain's CDR3 is CASSENLGFTQYF. The DNA for the CDR3 is TGTGCCAGCAGTGAGAACTTGGGTTTTACCCAGTACTTC. The chain is built from TRBV6-1 and TRBJ2-5; D gene uncertain. Germline values: CDR1 MNHNS, CDR2 SASEGT. V was pared by 3 bases and J by 8 bases, with 13 bases between. The CDR3 consists of 13 residues.

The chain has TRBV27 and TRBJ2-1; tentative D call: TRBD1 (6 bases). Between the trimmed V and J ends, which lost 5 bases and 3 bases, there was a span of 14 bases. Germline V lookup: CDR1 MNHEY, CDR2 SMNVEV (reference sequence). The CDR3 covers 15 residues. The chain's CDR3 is CASSVTGTLYNEQFF. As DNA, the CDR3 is TGTGCCAGCAGTGTAACCGGGACACTCTACAATGAGCAGTTCTTC.

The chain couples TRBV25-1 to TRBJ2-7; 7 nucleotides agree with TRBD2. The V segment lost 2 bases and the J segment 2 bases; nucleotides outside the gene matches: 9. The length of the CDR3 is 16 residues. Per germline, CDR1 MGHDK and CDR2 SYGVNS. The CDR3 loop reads CASSEGGLHVTYEQYF. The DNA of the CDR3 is TGTGCCAGCAGTGAAGGGGGACTACACGTAACCTACGAGCAGTACTTC.

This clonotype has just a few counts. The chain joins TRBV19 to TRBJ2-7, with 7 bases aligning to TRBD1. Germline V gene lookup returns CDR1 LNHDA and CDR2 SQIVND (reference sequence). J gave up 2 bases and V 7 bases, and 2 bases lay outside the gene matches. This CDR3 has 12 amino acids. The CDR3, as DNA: TGTGCCAGTATCGGACAGGCCTACGAGCAGTACTTC. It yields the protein CASIGQAYEQYF.

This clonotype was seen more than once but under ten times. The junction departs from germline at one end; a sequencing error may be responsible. The CDR3 nucleotides read TGTGCCATCAGGACTAGCGGGAGTCGAGGCGAGCAATACTTC. It specifies CAIRTSGSRGEQYF. This chain links TRBV10-3 with TRBJ2-7; TRBD2 aligns across 12 bases. The CDR3 runs 14 residues. Germline assignment: CDR1 ENHRY and CDR2 SYGVKD.

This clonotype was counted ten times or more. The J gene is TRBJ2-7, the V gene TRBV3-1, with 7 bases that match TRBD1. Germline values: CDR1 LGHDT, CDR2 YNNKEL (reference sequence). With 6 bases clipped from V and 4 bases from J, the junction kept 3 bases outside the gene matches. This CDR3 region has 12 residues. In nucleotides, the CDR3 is TGTGCCAGCAGGCTGACAGGGTACGAGCAGTACTTC. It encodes CASRLTGYEQYF.

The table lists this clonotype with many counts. CDR3 DNA: TGTGCCAGCAGCTTAGAGCAGGGGGATAATTCACCCCTCCACTTT. This translates into CASSLEQGDNSPLHF. V usage is TRBV7-9 and J usage is TRBJ1-6; TRBD1 aligns across 7 bases. The CDR3 totals 15 residues. V lost 1 base, J lost 5 bases, and 2 bases stayed unmatched. The germline gives CDR1 SEHNR, CDR2 FQNEAQ (reference sequence).

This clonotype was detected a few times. Here the CDR3 reads CASSYSEGTGEHTQYF. CDR3 DNA sequence: TGTGCCAGCAGTTACTCGGAGGGGACAGGGGAACATACGCAGTATTTT. This chain uses TRBV6-5 with TRBJ2-3, with 10 bases aligning to TRBD1. V lost 0 bases to trimming and J lost 7 bases; unmatched junction nucleotides: 7. The CDR3 contains 16 residues. Germline V gene data show CDR1 as MNHEY and CDR2 as SVGAGI.

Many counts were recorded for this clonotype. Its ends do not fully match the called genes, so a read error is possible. The CDR3 coding sequence is TGTGCCAGCAGCTTATACCCGACCGGTGTCTACGATGAGCAGTTCTTC. Protein: CASSLYPTGVYDEQFF. This chain links TRBV7-9 with TRBJ2-1; no reliable D call. Germline V CDR1 and CDR2: SEHNR, FQNEAQ (reference sequence). The CDR3 runs 16 residues.